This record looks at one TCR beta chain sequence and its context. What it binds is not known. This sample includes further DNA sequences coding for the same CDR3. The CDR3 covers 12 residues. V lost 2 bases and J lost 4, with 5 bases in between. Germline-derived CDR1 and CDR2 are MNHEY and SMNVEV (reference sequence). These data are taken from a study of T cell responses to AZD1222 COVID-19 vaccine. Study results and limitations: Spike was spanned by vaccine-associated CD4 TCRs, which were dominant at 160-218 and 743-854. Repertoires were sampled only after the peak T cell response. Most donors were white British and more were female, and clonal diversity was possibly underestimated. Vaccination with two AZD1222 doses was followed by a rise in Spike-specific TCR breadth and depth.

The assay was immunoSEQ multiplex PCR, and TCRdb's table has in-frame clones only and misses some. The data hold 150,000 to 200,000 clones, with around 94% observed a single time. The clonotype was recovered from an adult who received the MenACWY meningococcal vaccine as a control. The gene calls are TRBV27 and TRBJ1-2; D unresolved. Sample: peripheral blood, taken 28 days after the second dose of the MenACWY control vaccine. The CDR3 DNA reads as TGTGCCAGCAGTTTAAGTGGCTATGGCTACACCTTC. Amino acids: CASSLSGYGYTF.